What follows is one TCR beta chain and its context. The antigen remains undetermined. These data originate in a study of beta chain features in type 1 diabetes. Background on the study: Regarding age, gender and cell yields, patients proved similar to healthy donors.

There are 16 residues in the CDR3. Germline lookup yields CDR1 SGDLS and CDR2 YYNGEE. V was trimmed by 0 bases and J by 3 bases, leaving 12 bases between them. Each donor gave one heparinised blood draw averaging about 100 mL. Cell sorting via CD45RO/CCR7/CD25/CD127/CD95/CD27 was performed to obtain CD4+ naive, central memory, regulatory and stem cell-like memory cells. As every portion of the isolated RNA was reverse transcribed, the sequencing read expressed TCRB transcripts. The method was immunoSEQ multiplex PCR; TCRdb's version includes in-frame clones alone and lacks a portion of them. The sample shows roughly 730,000 clones, roughly 13% of them seen only once. Study-wide findings and caveats: Among all four CD4+ subsets, Type 1 diabetes patients had TCRB CDR3s that were moderately but significantly shorter. In patients and controls equally, PCR might favor templates that are shorter.

The V gene is TRBV9, the J gene TRBJ2-2, with D possibly being TRBD1 or TRBD2 (6 bases each). The clonotype was recovered from a man between 18 and 35 years old with type 1 diabetes. Sequencing input: naive CD4+ T cells from blood. The CDR3 loop reads CASSVVSGGDTGELFF. The DNA for the CDR3 is TGTGCCAGCAGCGTAGTTTCCGGGGGCGACACCGGGGAGCTGTTTTTT. Full variable domain (missing parts from reference TRBV9 and TRBJ2-2): DSGVTQTPKHLITATGQRVTLRCSPRSGDLSVYWYQQSLDQGLQFLIQYYNGEERAKGNILERFSAQQFPDLHSELNLSSLELGDSALYFCASSVVSGGDTGELFFGEGSRLTVL.